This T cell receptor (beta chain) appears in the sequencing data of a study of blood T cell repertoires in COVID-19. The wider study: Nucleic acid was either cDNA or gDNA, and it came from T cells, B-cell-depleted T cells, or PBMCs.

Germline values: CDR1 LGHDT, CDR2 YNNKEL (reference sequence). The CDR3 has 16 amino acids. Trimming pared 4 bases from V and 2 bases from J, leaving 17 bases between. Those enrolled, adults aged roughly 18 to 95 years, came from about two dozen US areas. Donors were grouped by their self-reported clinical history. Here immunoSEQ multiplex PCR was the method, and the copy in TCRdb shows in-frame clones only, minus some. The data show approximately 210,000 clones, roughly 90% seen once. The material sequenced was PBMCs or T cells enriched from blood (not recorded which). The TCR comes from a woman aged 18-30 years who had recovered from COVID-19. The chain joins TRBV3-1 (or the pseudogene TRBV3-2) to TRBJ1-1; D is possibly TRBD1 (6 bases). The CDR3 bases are TGTGCCAGCAGCCCTGAACCCGGGACACTTAACACTGAAGCTTTCTTT. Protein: CASSPEPGTLNTEAFF.